These T cell receptor beta chains were read from a single sample in a study of T cells in Graves' hyperthyroidism and ophthalmopathy. TCRdb re-derived calls from the multiplex PCR reads in MiXCR, one entry per CDR3 protein. The sample holds under 600,000 distinct CDR3 sequences, approximately 15% seen once. The sequencing sample was made of blood. The source of these receptors is a woman aged 40 to 50 with Graves' ophthalmopathy. CDR3s include the opening cysteine and the closing phenylalanine or tryptophan. D genes are given only for firm matches. Part of the rows lack a size; the others show once, few, many or a class for expanded clones.

J gene	clone size	D gene	V gene	CDR3 protein	CDR3 DNA
TRBJ2-7	many	-	TRBV28	CASTPGQTYEQYF	TGTGCCAGCACCCCGGGACAAACCTACGAGCAGTACTTC
TRBJ1-2	many	-	TRBV2	CASGLGIYGYTF	TGTGCCAGCGGATTAGGGATTTATGGCTACACCTTC
TRBJ1-1	many	TRBD1	TRBV6-8	CASSYGDRLPLNTEAFF	TGTGCCAGCAGTTACGGGGACAGGCTCCCCTTGAACACTGAAGCTTTCTTT
TRBJ2-3	many	-	TRBV28	CASSFIGPKYTQYF	TGTGCCAGCAGTTTTATCGGCCCCAAGTATACGCAGTATTTT
TRBJ2-1	-	TRBD2	TRBV9	CASSVGLLKREGNNEQFF	TGTGCCAGCAGCGTAGGTCTCTTGAAGCGGGAGGGGAACAATGAGCAGTTCTTC
TRBJ1-1	many	-	TRBV6-5	CASIMGQASTEAFF	TGTGCCAGCATTATGGGCCAGGCGAGCACTGAAGCTTTCTTT
TRBJ2-1	many	TRBD2	TRBV7-3	CASSSLAGGRNEQFF	TGTGCCAGCAGCTCCCTAGCGGGAGGCAGAAATGAGCAGTTCTTC
TRBJ1-5	many	-	TRBV11-2	CASSLQPTNQPQHF	TGTGCCAGCAGCTTACAGCCCACAAATCAGCCCCAGCATTTT
TRBJ2-3	-	-	TRBV29-1	CSWTGTDTQYF	TGCAGCTGGACAGGCACAGATACGCAGTATTTT
TRBJ2-2	few	TRBD2	TRBV28	CASKWSGSGRELFF	TGTGCCAGCAAGTGGAGCGGGAGCGGCCGGGAGCTGTTTTTT
TRBJ2-2	-	TRBD2	TRBV9	CASSVEGSGGTGELFF	TGTGCCAGCAGCGTAGAGGGTAGCGGGGGCACCGGGGAGCTGTTTTTT
TRBJ2-3	-	TRBD1	TRBV2	CASSGTGAATDTQYF	TGTGCCAGCAGCGGGACAGGGGCCGCCACAGATACGCAGTATTTT
TRBJ1-3	few	TRBD1	TRBV2	CASRQWGQGATGNTIYF	TGTGCCAGCAGACAGTGGGGCCAGGGGGCTACTGGAAACACCATATATTTT
TRBJ2-5	many	TRBD2	TRBV12-3/TRBV12-4	CASSQSRTSGGAWETQYF	TGTGCCAGCAGCCAAAGTAGGACTAGCGGGGGGGCTTGGGAGACCCAGTACTTC
TRBJ2-5	many	TRBD2	TRBV20-1	CSARDEASGSGLGETQYF	TGCAGTGCTAGAGATGAAGCTAGCGGGAGCGGGTTAGGAGAGACCCAGTACTTC
TRBJ2-3	many	TRBD2	TRBV6-1	CASSGLAGDSDTQYF	TGTGCCAGCAGTGGACTAGCGGGAGATTCAGATACGCAGTATTTT